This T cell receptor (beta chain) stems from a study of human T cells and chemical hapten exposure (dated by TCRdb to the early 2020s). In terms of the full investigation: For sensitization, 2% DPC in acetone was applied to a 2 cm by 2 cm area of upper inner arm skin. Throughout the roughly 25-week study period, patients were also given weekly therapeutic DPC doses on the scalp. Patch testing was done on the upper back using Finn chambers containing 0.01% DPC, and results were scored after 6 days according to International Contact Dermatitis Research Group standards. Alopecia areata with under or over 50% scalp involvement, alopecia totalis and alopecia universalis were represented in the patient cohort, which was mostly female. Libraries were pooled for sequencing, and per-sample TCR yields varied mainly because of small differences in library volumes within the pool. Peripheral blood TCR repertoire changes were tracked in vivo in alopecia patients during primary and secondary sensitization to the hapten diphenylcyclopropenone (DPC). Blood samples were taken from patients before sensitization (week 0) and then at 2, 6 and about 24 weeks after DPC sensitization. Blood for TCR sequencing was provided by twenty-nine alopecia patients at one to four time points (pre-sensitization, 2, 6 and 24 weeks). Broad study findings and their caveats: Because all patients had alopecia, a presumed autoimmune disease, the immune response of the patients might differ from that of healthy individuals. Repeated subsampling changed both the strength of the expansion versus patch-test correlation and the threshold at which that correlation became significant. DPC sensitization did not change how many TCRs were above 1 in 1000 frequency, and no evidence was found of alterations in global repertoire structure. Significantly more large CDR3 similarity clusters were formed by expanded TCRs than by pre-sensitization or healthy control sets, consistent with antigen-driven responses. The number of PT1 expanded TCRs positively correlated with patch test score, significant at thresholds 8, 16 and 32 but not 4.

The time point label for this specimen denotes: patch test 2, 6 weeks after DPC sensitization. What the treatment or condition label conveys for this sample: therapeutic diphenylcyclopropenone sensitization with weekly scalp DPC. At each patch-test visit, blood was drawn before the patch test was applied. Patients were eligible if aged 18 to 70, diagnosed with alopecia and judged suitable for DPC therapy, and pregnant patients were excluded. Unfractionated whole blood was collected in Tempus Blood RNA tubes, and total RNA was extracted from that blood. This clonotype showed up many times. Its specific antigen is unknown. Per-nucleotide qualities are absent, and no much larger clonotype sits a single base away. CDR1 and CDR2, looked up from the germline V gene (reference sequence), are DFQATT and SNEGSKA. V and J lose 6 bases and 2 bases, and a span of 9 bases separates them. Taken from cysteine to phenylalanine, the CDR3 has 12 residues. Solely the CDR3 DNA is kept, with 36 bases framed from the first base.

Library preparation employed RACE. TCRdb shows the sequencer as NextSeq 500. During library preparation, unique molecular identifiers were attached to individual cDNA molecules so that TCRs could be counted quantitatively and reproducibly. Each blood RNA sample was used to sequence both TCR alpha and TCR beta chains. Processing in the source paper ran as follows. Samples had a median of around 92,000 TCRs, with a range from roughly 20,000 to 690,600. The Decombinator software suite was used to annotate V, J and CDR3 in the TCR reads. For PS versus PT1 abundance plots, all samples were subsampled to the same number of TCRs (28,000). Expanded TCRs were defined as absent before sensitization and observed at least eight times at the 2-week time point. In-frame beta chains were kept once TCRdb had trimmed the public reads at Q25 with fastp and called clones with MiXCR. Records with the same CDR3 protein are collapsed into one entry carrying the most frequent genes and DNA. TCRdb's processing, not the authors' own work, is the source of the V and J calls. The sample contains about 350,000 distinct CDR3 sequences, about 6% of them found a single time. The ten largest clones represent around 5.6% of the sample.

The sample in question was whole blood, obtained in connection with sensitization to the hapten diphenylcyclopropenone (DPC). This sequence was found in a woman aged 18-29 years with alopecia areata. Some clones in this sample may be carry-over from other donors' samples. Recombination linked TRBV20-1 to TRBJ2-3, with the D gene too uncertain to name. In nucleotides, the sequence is TGCAGTGCCAAGGGATTCACAGATACGCAGTATTTT. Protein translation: CSAKGFTDTQYF.